The following is a T cell receptor beta chain sequence with its context. This sample is drawn from a study of Ad26.COV2.S vaccination and SARS-CoV-2 variants. Overall study context: Ad26.COV2.S, an intramuscular injection, was given once or twice 56 days apart.

Treatment in this sample: around 19 received Ad26.COV2.S at low or high dose, single or two shots; about five received placebo; per-sample allocation not given. Sampling was done on day 63 after the first vaccine or placebo injection. Trimming took 5 bases from V and 2 from J, leaving 22 bases between them. This CDR3 is built from 17 residues. CDR1 and CDR2 (germline): SGHRS, YFSETQ. The assay was immunoSEQ multiplex PCR, and TCRdb's table has in-frame clones only and misses some. The sample holds about 400,000 clones; around nine tenths are singletons and the top ten take around 1.9%. Sample: peripheral blood, taken in a trial of Ad26.COV2.S vaccine versus placebo. The genes are TRBV5-1 and TRBJ1-2; D call uncertain. The source is a person aged 18 to 59 who received the Ad26.COV2.S COVID-19 vaccine or a placebo. Here the CDR3 reads CASSTATKIGVNYGYTF. In DNA, the CDR3 is TGCGCCAGCAGTACTGCGACAAAGATCGGCGTCAACTATGGCTACACCTTC.